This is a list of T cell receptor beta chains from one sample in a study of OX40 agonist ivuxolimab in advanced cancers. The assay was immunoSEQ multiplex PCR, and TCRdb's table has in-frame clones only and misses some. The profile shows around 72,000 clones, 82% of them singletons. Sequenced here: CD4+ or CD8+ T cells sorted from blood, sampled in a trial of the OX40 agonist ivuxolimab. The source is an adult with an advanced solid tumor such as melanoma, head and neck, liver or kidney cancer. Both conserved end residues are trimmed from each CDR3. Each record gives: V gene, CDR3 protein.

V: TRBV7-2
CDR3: ASSLALAGAGELF

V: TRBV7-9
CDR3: ASSLRQGVTGELF

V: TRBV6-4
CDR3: ARSRTSGDGTDTQY

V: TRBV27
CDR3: ASSLSAGGKANYGYT

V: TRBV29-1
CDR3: SALRGTSGRFVYEQF

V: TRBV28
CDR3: ASRGTQGGRSGNTIY

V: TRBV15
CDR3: ATSITSGSYNEQF

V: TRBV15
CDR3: ATSRDPLTDTQY

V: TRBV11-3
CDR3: ASSSGQVRDTQY

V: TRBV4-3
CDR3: ASSQDPGKARGYT

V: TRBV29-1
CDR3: SATLLNTEAF

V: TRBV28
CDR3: ASSLRQGGNSPLH

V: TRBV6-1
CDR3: AMGQQSEKLF

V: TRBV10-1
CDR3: ASSGQFNEQF

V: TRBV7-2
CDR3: ASSFSWPRDNEQF

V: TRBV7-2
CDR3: ASSLTGTGTYEQY

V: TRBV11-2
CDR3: ASSLVITNTEAF

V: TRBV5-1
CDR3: ASSLVAGGIDTQY